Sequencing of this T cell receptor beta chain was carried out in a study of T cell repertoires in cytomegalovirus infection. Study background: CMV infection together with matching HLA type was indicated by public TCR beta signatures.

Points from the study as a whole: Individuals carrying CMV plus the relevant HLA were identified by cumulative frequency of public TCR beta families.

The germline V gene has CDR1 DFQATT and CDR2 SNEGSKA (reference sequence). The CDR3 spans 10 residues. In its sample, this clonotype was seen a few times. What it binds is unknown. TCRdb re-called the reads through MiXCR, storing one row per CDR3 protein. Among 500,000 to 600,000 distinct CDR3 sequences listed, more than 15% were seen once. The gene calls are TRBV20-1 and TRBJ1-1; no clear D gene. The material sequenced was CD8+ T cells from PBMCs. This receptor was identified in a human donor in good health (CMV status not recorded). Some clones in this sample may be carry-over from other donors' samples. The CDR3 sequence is CSGLYTEAFF. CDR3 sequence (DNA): TGCAGCGGACTTTACACTGAAGCTTTCTTT.